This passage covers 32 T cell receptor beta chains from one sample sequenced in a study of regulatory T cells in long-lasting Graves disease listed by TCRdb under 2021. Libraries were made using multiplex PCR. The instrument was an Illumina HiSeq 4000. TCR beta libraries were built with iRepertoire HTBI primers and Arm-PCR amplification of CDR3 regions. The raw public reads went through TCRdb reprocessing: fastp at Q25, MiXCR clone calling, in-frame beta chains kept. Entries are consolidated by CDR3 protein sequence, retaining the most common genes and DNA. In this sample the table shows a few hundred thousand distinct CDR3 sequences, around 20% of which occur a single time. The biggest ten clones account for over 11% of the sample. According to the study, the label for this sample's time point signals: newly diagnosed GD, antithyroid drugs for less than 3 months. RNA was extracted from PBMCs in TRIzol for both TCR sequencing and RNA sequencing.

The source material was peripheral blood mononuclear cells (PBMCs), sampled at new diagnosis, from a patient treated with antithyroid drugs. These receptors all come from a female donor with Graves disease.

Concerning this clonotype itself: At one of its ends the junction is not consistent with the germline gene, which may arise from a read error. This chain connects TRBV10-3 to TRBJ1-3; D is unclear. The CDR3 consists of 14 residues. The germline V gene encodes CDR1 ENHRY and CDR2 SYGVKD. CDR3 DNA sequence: TGTGCCATCAGGGAGTTTGGCTCTGGAAACACCATATATTTT. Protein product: CAIREFGSGNTIYF.

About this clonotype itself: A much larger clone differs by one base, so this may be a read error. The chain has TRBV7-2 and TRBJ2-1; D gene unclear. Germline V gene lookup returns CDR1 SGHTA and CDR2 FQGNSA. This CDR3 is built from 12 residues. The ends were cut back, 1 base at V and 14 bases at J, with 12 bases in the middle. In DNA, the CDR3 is TGTGCCAGCAGCTTAGGAACCAAGCGTAAGTTCTTC. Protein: CASSLGTKRKFF.

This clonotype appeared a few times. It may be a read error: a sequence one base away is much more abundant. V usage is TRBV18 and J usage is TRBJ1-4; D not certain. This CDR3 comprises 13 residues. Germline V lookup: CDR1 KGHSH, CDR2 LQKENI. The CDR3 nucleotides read TGTGCCAGCTCACGCGGCCTCAATGAAAAACCGTTTTTT. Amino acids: CASSRGLNEKPFF.

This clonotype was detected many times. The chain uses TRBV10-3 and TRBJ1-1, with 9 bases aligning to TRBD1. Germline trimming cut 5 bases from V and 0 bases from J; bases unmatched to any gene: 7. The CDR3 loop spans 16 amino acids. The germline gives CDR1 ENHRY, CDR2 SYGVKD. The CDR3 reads CAISTGGTGLNTEAFF. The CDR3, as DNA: TGTGCCATCAGTACCGGTGGGACAGGGCTGAACACTGAAGCTTTCTTT.

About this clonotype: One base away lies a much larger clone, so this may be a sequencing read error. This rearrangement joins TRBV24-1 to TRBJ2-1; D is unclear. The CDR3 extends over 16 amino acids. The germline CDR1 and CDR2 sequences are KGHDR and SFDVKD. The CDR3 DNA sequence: TGTGCCGCCAGTGAGAGAGGCAAACTCTCCTACAATGAGCAGTTCTTC. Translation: CAASERGKLSYNEQFF.

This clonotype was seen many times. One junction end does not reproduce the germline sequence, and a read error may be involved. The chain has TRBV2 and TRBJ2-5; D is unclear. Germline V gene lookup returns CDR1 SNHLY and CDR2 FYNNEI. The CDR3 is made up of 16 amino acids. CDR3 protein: CASREDRADNQETQYF. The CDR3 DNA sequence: TGTGCCAGCAGAGAAGACCGGGCCGACAACCAAGAGACCCAGTACTTC.

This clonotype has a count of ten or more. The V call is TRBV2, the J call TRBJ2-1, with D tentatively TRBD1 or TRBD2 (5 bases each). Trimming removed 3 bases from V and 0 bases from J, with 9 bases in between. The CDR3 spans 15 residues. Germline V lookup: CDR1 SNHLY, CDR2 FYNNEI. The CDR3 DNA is TGTGCCAGCAGTGATTTGGGACCCTCCTACAATGAGCAGTTCTTC. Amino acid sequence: CASSDLGPSYNEQFF.

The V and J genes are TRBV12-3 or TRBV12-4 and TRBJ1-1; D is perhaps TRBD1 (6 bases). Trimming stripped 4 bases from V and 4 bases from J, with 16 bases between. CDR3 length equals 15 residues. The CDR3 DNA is TGTGCCAGCAGTTCTAATAACAGGGTTGGCACTGAAGCTTTCTTT. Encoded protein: CASSSNNRVGTEAFF.

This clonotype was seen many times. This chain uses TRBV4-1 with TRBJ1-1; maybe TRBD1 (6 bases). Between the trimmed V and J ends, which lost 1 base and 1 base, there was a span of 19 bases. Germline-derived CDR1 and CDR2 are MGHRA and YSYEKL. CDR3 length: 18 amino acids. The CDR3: CASSQGKGHGRRNTEAFF. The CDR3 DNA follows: TGCGCCAGCAGCCAAGGTAAGGGACACGGACGTCGGAACACTGAAGCTTTCTTT.

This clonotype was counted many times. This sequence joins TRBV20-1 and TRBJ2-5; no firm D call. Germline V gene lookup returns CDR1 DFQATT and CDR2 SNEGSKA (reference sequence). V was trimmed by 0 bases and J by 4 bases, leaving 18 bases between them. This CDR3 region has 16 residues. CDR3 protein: CSARDLRTGNRETQYF. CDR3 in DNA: TGCAGTGCTAGAGATCTAAGGACCGGTAATAGAGAGACCCAGTACTTC.

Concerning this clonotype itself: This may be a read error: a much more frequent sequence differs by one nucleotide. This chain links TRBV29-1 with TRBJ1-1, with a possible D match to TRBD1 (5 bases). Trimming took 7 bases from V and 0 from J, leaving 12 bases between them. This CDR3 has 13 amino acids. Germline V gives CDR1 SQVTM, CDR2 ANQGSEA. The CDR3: CSAASRVNTEAFF. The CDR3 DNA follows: TGCAGCGCTGCGTCCAGGGTGAACACTGAAGCTTTCTTT.

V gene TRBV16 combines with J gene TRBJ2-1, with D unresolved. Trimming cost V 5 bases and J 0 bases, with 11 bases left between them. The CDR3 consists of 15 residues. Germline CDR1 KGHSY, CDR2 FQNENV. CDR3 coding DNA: TGTGCCAGCAGCAATACAGTACCCTCCTACAATGAGCAGTTCTTC. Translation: CASSNTVPSYNEQFF.

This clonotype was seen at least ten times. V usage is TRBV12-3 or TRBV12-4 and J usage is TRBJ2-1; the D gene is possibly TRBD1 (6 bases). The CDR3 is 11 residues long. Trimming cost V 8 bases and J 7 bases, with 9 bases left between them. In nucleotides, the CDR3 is TGTGCCAGCGGAGACAGGAATGAGCAGTTCTTC. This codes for CASGDRNEQFF.

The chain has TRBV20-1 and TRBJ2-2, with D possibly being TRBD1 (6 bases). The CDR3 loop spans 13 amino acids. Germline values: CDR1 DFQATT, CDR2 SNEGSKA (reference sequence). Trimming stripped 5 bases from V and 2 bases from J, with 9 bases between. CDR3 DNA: TGCAGTGCTGTGACAGGCAACACCGGGGAGCTGTTTTTT. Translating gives CSAVTGNTGELFF.

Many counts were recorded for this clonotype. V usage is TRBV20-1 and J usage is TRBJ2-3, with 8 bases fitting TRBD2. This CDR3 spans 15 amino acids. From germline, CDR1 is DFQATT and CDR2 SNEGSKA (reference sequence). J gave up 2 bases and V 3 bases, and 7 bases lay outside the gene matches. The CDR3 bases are TGCAGTGCTAGCCCTCGGGGGGGATTCACAGATACGCAGTATTTT. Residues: CSASPRGGFTDTQYF.

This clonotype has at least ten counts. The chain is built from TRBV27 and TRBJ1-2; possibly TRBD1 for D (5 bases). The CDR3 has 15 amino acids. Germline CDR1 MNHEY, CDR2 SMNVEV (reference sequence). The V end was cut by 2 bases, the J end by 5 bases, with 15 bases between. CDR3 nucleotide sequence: TGTGCCAGCAGTTTAGGCAGAGGGGCTACTTATGGCTACACCTTC. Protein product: CASSLGRGATYGYTF.

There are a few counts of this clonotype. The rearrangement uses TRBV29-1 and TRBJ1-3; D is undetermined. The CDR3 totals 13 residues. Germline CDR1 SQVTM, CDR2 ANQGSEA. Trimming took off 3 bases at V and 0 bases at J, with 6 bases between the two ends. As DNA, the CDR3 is TGCAGCGTTGACAGCGACTCTGGAAACACCATATATTTT. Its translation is CSVDSDSGNTIYF. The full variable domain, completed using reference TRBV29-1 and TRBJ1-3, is SAVISQKPSRDICQRGTSLTIQCQVDSQVTMMFWYRQQPGQSLTLIATANQGSEATYESGFVIDKFPISRPNLTFSTLTVSNMSPEDSSIYLCSVDSDSGNTIYFGEGSWLTVV.

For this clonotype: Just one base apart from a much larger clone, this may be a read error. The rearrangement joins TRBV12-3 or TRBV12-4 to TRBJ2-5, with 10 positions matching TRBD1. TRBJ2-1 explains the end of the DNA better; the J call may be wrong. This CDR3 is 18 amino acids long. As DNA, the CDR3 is TGTGCCAGCAGTGTCAGAAGTCCCGGGACAGGGGACTGCAATGAGCAGTTCTTC. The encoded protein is CASSVRSPGTGDCNEQFF.

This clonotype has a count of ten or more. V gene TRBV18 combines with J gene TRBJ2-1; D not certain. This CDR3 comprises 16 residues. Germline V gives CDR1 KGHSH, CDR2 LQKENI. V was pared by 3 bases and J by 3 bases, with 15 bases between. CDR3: CASSPEVSTNYNEQFF. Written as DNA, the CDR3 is TGTGCCAGCTCACCCGAAGTCTCTACCAACTACAATGAGCAGTTCTTC.

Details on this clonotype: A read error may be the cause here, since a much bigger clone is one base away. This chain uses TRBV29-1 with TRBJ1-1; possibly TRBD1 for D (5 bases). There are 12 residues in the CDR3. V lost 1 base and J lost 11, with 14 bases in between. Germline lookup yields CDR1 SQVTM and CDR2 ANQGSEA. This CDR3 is CSVEGGVGYAFF. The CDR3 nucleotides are TGCAGCGTTGAAGGGGGCGTGGGATACGCTTTCTTT.

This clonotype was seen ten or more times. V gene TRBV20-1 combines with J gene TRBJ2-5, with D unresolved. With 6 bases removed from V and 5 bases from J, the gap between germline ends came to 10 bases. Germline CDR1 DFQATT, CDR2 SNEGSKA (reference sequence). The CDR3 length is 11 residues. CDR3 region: CSAYDRETQYF. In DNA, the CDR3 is TGCAGTGCCTATGACCGGGAGACCCAGTACTTC.

This CDR3 reads CSARVTGGNQPQHF. The CDR3 DNA reads as TGCAGTGCTAGGGTGACAGGGGGCAATCAGCCCCAGCATTTT. V usage is TRBV20-1 and J usage is TRBJ1-5; 8 nucleotides line up with TRBD1. Trimming removed 3 bases from V and 2 bases from J; junction bases left unmatched: 3. The length of the CDR3 is 14 residues. Germline lookup yields CDR1 DFQATT and CDR2 SNEGSKA (reference sequence).

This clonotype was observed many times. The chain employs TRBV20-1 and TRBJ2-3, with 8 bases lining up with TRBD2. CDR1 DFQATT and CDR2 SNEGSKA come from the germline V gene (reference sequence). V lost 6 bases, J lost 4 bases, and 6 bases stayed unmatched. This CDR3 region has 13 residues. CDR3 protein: CSAVYSGADTQYF. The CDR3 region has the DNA TGCAGTGCCGTCTATAGCGGGGCAGATACGCAGTATTTT.

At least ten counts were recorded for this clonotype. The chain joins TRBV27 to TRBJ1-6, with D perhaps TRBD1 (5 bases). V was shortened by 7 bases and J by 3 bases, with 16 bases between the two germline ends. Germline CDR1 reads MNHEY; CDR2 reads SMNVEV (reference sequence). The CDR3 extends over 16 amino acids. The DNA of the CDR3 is TGTGCCAGCACCCTTGCAGGGCCGGTCTATAATTCACCCCTCCACTTT. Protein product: CASTLAGPVYNSPLHF.

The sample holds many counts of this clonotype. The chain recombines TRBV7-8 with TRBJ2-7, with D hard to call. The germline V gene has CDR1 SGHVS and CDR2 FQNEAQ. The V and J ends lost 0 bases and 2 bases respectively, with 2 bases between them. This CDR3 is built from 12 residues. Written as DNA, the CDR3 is TGTGCCAGCAGCTTAGCTACCTACGAGCAGTACTTC. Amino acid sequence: CASSLATYEQYF.

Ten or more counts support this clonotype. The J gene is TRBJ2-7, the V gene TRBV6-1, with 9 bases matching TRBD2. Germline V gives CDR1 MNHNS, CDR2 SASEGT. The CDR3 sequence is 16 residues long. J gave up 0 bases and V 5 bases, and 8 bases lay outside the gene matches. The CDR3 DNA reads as TGTGCCAGCAGTCTAGCGGGGCCGGCTTACTCCTACGAGCAGTACTTC. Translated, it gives CASSLAGPAYSYEQYF.

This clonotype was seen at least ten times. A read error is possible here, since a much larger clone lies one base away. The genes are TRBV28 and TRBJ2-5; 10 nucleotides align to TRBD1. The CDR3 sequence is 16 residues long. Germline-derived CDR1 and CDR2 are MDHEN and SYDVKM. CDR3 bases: TGTGCCAACAGTCCCAGACAGGGGGCGCGGTTGGAGACCCAGTACTTC. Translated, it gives CANSPRQGARLETQYF.

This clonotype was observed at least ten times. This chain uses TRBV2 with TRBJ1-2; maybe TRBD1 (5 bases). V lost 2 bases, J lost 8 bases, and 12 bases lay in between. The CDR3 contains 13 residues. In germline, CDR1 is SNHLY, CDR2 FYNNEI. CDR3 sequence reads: CASSEQGGRGYTF. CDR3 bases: TGTGCCAGCAGTGAACAGGGAGGAAGGGGCTACACCTTC.

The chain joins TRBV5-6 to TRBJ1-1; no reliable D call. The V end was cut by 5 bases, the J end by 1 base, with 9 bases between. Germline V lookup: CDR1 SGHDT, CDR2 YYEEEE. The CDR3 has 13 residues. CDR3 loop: CASRRIPNTEAFF. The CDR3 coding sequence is TGTGCCAGCAGGAGGATCCCGAACACTGAAGCTTTCTTT.

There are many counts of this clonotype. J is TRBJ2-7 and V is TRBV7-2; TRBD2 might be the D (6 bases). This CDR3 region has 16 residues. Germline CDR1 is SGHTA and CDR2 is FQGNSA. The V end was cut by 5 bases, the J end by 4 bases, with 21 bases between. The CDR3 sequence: CASSPRLGSGFYEQYF. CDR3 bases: TGTGCCAGCAGCCCCCGGTTGGGTAGCGGTTTTTACGAGCAGTACTTC.

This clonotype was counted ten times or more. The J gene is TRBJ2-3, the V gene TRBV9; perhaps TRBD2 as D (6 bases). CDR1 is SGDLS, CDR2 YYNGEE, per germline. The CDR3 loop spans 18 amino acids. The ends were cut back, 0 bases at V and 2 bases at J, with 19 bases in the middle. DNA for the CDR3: TGTGCCAGCAGCGTAGGCCCCCTTCGTCGGGGGTACACAGATACGCAGTATTTT. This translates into CASSVGPLRRGYTDTQYF.

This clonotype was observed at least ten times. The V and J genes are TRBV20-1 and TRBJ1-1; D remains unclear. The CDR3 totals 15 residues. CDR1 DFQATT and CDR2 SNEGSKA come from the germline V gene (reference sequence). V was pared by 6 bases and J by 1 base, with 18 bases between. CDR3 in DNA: TGCAGTGCCCTCTTGCCGGGAGCAAGGAACACTGAAGCTTTCTTT. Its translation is CSALLPGARNTEAFF.